A single sample gave rise to the 7 T cell receptor beta chains below, sequenced in a study of T cells in women clearing cervical HPV infection. Repertoires were generated with immunoSEQ multiplex PCR, while TCRdb's copy carries only in-frame clones and drops some. This listing includes fewer than 35,000 clones. Sequenced sample: blood buffy coat. These receptors all stem from a woman between 18 and 75 years old with a cervical HPV16 infection that either progressed to CIN3+ or cleared (not recorded which).

As concerns this clone: The read comes to an end 3 residues before the CDR3 does, leaving the germline J gene to fill in the end. This chain uses TRBV20-1 with TRBJ2-7; perhaps TRBD2 as D (5 bases). V was clipped by 6 bases and J by 5 bases, with 17 bases between them. CDR1 and CDR2 from the germline V gene are DFQATT and SNEGSKA (reference sequence). CDR3 size: 13 residues. The CDR3 sequence: CSATPGSFDEQYF. The sequenced CDR3 bases are TGCAGTGCGACCCCGGGGAGTTTTGACGAG.

Regarding this clone: The read stops 3 residues short of the end of the CDR3; the missing end is completed from the germline J gene. The genes are TRBV30 and TRBJ1-1, with D maybe TRBD1 (6 bases). The V and J ends lost 2 bases and 0 bases respectively, with 10 bases between them. CDR3 length: 14 amino acids. The germline CDR1 and CDR2 sequences are GTSNPN and SVGIG (reference sequence). CDR3 bases read: TGTGCCTGGAGTCGGGACACGATGAACACTGAA. Translated, it gives CAWSRDTMNTE. The entire CDR3 protein is CAWSRDTMNTEAFF.

About this clone itself: The observed sequence ends 3 residues before the CDR3 terminus, with the missing tail filled in from the germline J gene. The J gene is TRBJ1-6, the V gene TRBV6-2 or TRBV6-3; 10 bases match TRBD1. V lost 8 bases to trimming and J lost 11 bases; unmatched junction nucleotides: 6. From germline, CDR1 is MNHEY and CDR2 SVGEGT. CDR3 length: 13 residues. The sequenced CDR3 bases are TGTGCCAGCCGGGACAGGGGTAAGGCACCC. Translation gives CASRDRGKAP. The CDR3 as a whole reads CASRDRGKAPLHF.

A remark on this clone: The CDR3 end lies 3 residues beyond the end of the read and is filled in from the germline J gene. The V call is TRBV6-2 or TRBV6-3, the J call TRBJ2-5, with 8 bases lining up with TRBD2. The CDR3 has 15 amino acids. Germline V gene lookup returns CDR1 MNHEY and CDR2 SVGEGT. The covered CDR3 bases are TGTGCCAGCAGTTACTCCGGGGGGGCCACAGATACC. This sequence encodes CASSYSGGATDT. The CDR3 reads in full as CASSYSGGATDTQYF.

This CDR3 reads CASSMSAGQGAPGELFF. The sequenced part of the CDR3 DNA is TGTGCCAGTAGTATGTCCGCGGGACAGGGGGCGCCCGGGGAG. The chain carries TRBV19 and TRBJ2-2, with 12 bases lining up with TRBD1. From the germline J gene comes the end of the CDR3, since the read stops 3 residues before it. J gave up 6 bases and V 3 bases, and 8 bases lay outside the gene matches. The germline V gene encodes CDR1 LNHDA and CDR2 SQIVND (reference sequence). The CDR3 consists of 17 residues.

Concerning this clone: The read terminates 3 residues before the CDR3 end, so the remaining end is supplied by the germline J gene. The rearrangement links TRBV20-1 to TRBJ1-2; TRBD1 is a possible D gene (6 bases). V lost 0 bases and J lost 6, with 14 bases in between. The germline CDR1 and CDR2 sequences are DFQATT and SNEGSKA (reference sequence). This CDR3 is 14 amino acids long. CDR3 bases read: TGCAGTGCTAGAGATGGTTCAGGGGATGATGGC. This encodes CSARDGSGDDG. The entire CDR3 is CSARDGSGDDGYTF.

As concerns this clone: From the germline J gene comes the end of the CDR3, since the read stops 3 residues before it. The V gene is TRBV10-1, the J gene TRBJ2-5; tentatively, D is TRBD1 (6 bases). This CDR3 contains 14 residues. Germline CDR1 WNHNN, CDR2 SYGVQD (reference sequence). V was clipped by 2 bases and J by 1 base, with 8 bases between them. The CDR3 region is CASSEQGSQETQYF. CDR3 DNA, as far as it was read: TGCGCCAGCAGTGAGCAGGGGAGCCAAGAGACC.